This T cell receptor (beta chain) was observed in a study of blood T cells in healthy people across ages. Points from the study as a whole: Age advanced and TCR beta diversity per million T cells fell, roughly linearly. A strong correlation was seen between TCR beta diversity and naive T cell percentage.

Trimming removed 6 bases from V and 7 bases from J, with 22 bases in between. The CDR3 totals 14 residues. Germline-derived CDR1 and CDR2 are DFQATT and SNEGSKA (reference sequence). The authors ran a second PCR of roughly 6 to 12 cycles using a sample-barcoded 5' primer and a J-beta primer mix. Each CDR3 protein is one row after TCRdb ran MiXCR on the 5' RACE reads. The sample has about 640,000 distinct CDR3 sequences, about 53% seen once; the top ten hold approximately 40%. Samples each yielded at least 5.5 micrograms of total RNA. With respect to this clonotype: What it binds is unknown.

Material for sequencing was blood. The sequence came from a man aged 60 to 69 in good health. The V gene is TRBV20-1, the J gene TRBJ2-7, with D perhaps assigned TRBD1 or TRBD2 (6 bases each). The CDR3 DNA reads TGCAGTGCCGGGGGCCTTAGCTCCTACAATGAGCAGTACTTC. Translated, it gives CSAGGLSSYNEQYF.